The 28 T cell receptor beta chains below were found in one sample sequenced in a study of blood T cell repertoires in COVID-19 (dated by TCRdb to between 2020 and 2021). The method was the immunoSEQ multiplex PCR assay. In TCRdb, the immuneACCESS table is reduced to in-frame sequences with V and J assigned. These tables do not hold every clone; where another copy was compared, an unresolved V gene accounts for under half, and the others remain unexplained. Within this sample are fewer than 250,000 clones, with around 91% of them counted one time only. About 15% of the sample goes to the ten largest clones. The source material was PBMCs or T cells enriched from blood (not recorded which). The receptor set was obtained from a man aged 25-40 years who had been exposed to COVID-19.

This sequence joins TRBV5-5 and TRBJ1-2, with TRBD1 identical over 7 bases. The ends lost 4 bases at V and 5 bases at J; junction bases unmatched: 14. CDR3 size: 16 residues. The germline CDR1 and CDR2 sequences are SGHKS and YYEKEE (reference sequence). The CDR3 spells CASSDTGARGSYGYTF. CDR3 DNA: TGTGCCAGCAGCGACACAGGGGCCCGCGGTTCTTATGGCTACACCTTC.

This clone occurred once. The chain couples TRBV4-1 to TRBJ2-7, with 11 bases lining up with TRBD1. The V and J ends lost 4 bases and 5 bases, in that order; junction bases with no gene match: 7. Germline assignment: CDR1 MGHRA and CDR2 YSYEKL. This CDR3 comprises 15 residues. The CDR3, as DNA: TGCGCCAGCAGCCCCCGGGACAGGGGGTTGGACGAGCAGTACTTC. Translation gives CASSPRDRGLDEQYF.

This clone has a handful of counts. This chain joins TRBV12-3 or TRBV12-4 and TRBJ1-1, with TRBD1 as a possible D gene (6 bases). This CDR3 comprises 13 residues. V lost 5 bases and J 5 bases, leaving 12 bases between the germline ends. CDR3: CASSADRPTEAFF. As DNA, the CDR3 is TGTGCCAGCAGTGCAGACAGGCCTACTGAAGCTTTCTTT.

The chain combines TRBV4-2 with TRBJ2-7; a weak D match, TRBD2 (5 bases). The germline gives CDR1 LGHNA, CDR2 YNFKEQ. The CDR3 extends over 16 amino acids. V shed 1 base and J shed 2 bases, with 15 bases lying between them. The CDR3 reads CASSQVSSGEPYEQYF. The CDR3 coding sequence is TGTGCCAGCAGCCAAGTGTCATCCGGGGAACCCTACGAGCAGTACTTC.

This chain links TRBV5-6 with TRBJ2-7; the D gene is possibly TRBD2 (6 bases). Germline CDR1 reads SGHDT; CDR2 reads YYEEEE. The V end lost 4 bases, the J end lost 4 bases, and 12 bases lay between the germline ends. The CDR3 has 13 amino acids. The CDR3 DNA reads TGTGCCAGCAGCCCGGGAGACCGATACGAGCAGTACTTC. Amino acid sequence: CASSPGDRYEQYF.

V and J are TRBV6-5 and TRBJ1-1; 7 nucleotides agree with TRBD1. V lost 5 bases and J lost 1; bases outside the gene matches: 4. Germline CDR1 MNHEY, CDR2 SVGAGI. The CDR3 spans 14 residues. This CDR3 reads CASSRDSRNTEAFF. The CDR3 region has the DNA TGTGCCAGCAGTAGGGACAGCCGGAACACTGAAGCTTTCTTT.

CDR3 sequence reads: CASSYAGVDTEAFF. In DNA form, the CDR3 reads TGTGCCAGCAGCTACGCGGGAGTGGACACTGAAGCTTTCTTT. This sequence joins TRBV11-3 and TRBJ1-1, with D unresolved. The CDR3 length is 14 residues. V gave up 4 bases and J gave up 3 bases, with 12 bases separating them. The germline V gene encodes CDR1 SGHNT and CDR2 YENEEA.

The chain uses TRBV15 and TRBJ1-5, with a weak D call TRBD1 (6 bases). V gave up 3 bases and J gave up 2 bases, with 14 bases separating them. This CDR3 has 16 amino acids. Germline assignment: CDR1 LNHNV and CDR2 YYDKDF (reference sequence). This CDR3 reads CATSSLGGGGNQPQHF. In nucleotides, the CDR3 is TGTGCCACCAGCAGCCTTGGGGGGGGCGGCAATCAGCCCCAGCATTTT.

The chain recombines TRBV11-2 with TRBJ2-1; TRBD2 matches 12 bases. V lost 5 bases to trimming and J lost 0 bases; unmatched junction nucleotides: 8. Germline assignment: CDR1 SGHAT and CDR2 FQNNGV. The CDR3 is 18 residues long. The CDR3 loop reads CASSRLAGAKSSYNEQFF. The CDR3 region has the DNA TGTGCCAGCAGCCGACTAGCGGGGGCCAAAAGCTCCTACAATGAGCAGTTCTTC.

The chain is built from TRBV30 and TRBJ2-3; 9 nucleotides align to TRBD2. The CDR3 is 16 amino acids. J was trimmed by 2 bases and V by 1 base; bases with no gene match: 7. Germline lookup yields CDR1 GTSNPN and CDR2 SVGIG (reference sequence). The CDR3 DNA sequence: TGTGCCTGGAGTGCCGGGACTAGCCATTTCACAGATACGCAGTATTTT. It translates to CAWSAGTSHFTDTQYF.

The rearrangement uses TRBV7-2 and TRBJ1-3; TRBD1 is a possible D gene (5 bases). CDR1 and CDR2 from the germline V gene are SGHTA and FQGNSA. The CDR3 extends over 14 amino acids. V was pared by 3 bases and J by 1 base, with 7 bases between. This chain's CDR3 is CASSLRGSGNTIYF. The CDR3 bases are TGTGCCAGCAGCTTGCGGGGGTCTGGAAACACCATATATTTT.

The chain is built from TRBV7-9 and TRBJ2-3; TRBD1 agrees at 7 bases. The germline V gene encodes CDR1 SEHNR and CDR2 FQNEAQ (reference sequence). The V gene end was trimmed by 11 bases and the J gene end by 3 bases; junction bases not matched to a gene: 14. The CDR3 loop spans 15 amino acids. The CDR3 nucleotides read TGTGCCCGCCAGCCCCCACAGGGGACGACAGATACGCAGTATTTT. The encoded protein is CARQPPQGTTDTQYF.

This chain joins TRBV2 and TRBJ2-1; D not certain. The V end was cut by 5 bases, the J end by 0 bases, with 8 bases between. This CDR3 region has 14 residues. The germline V gene encodes CDR1 SNHLY and CDR2 FYNNEI. This CDR3 reads CASSPASSYNEQFF. In DNA form, the CDR3 reads TGTGCCAGCAGTCCGGCTAGCTCCTACAATGAGCAGTTCTTC.

This clone turned up a few times. The rearrangement joins TRBV4-2 to TRBJ2-2, with 9 bases aligning to TRBD1. CDR1 is LGHNA and CDR2 is YNFKEQ in the germline V gene. The CDR3 length is 19 residues. V shed 10 bases and J 1 base; nucleotides not matched to a gene: 19. For the CDR3, the DNA is TGTGCCACCATTGGTTTCACTAATCCGGGACAGGGGAACACCGGGGAGCTGTTTTTT. Translating gives CATIGFTNPGQGNTGELFF.

This clone was seen once. The chain couples TRBV19 to TRBJ1-1; TRBD1 matches 10 bases. The ends lost 11 bases at V and 11 bases at J; junction bases unmatched: 11. Germline V gene data show CDR1 as LNHDA and CDR2 as SQIVND (reference sequence). The CDR3 has 12 residues. The CDR3: CAVNGTGVVAFF. The CDR3 nucleotides read TGTGCCGTTAACGGGACAGGGGTGGTGGCTTTCTTT. The entire variable domain, with the rest obtained from reference TRBV19 and TRBJ1-1, is as follows: DGGITQSPKYLFRKEGQNVTLSCEQNLNHDAMYWYRQDPGQGLRLIYYSQIVNDFQKGDIAEGYSVSREKKESFPLTVTSAQKNPTAFYLCAVNGTGVVAFFGQGTRLTVV.

The chain recombines TRBV27 with TRBJ2-5, with 8 nucleotides matching TRBD2. Germline assignment: CDR1 MNHEY and CDR2 SMNVEV (reference sequence). V trimming: 3 bases; J trimming: 5 bases; junction bases outside the gene matches: 11. The CDR3 extends over 16 amino acids. This CDR3 is CASSLVGTSGPETQYF. The CDR3 DNA follows: TGTGCCAGCAGTTTGGTAGGGACTAGTGGTCCGGAGACCCAGTACTTC.

This chain links TRBV3-1 (or the pseudogene TRBV3-2) with TRBJ2-7; maybe TRBD1 (6 bases). The V and J ends lost 1 base and 7 bases respectively, with 8 bases between them. Germline values: CDR1 LGHDT, CDR2 YNNKEL (reference sequence). The CDR3 is 12 residues long. CDR3 nucleotides: TGTGCCAGCAGCCAAGCTGACAGGGAGCAGTACTTC. The encoded protein is CASSQADREQYF.

This sequence joins TRBV6-5 and TRBJ2-7, with TRBD1 matching over 8 bases. The germline gives CDR1 MNHEY, CDR2 SVGAGI. The CDR3 is 11 amino acids. The trim removed 8 bases at V and 6 bases at J, leaving 3 bases unmatched. CDR3 in amino acids: CASGTGGEQYF. The CDR3 DNA is TGTGCCAGCGGAACAGGGGGCGAGCAGTACTTC.

V usage is TRBV2 and J usage is TRBJ2-5, with a weak D call TRBD2 (5 bases). This CDR3 has 15 residues. Germline lookup yields CDR1 SNHLY and CDR2 FYNNEI. V lost 3 bases, J lost 2 bases, and 13 bases lay in between. The CDR3: CASSDEASWQETQYF. The CDR3 DNA is TGTGCCAGCAGTGATGAGGCTAGCTGGCAAGAGACCCAGTACTTC.

The chain combines TRBV3-1 (or the pseudogene TRBV3-2) with TRBJ2-1, with a tentative D call TRBD1 (6 bases). Trimming left V 8 bases short and J 4 bases short, with 18 bases between. The CDR3 totals 15 residues. Per the germline V gene, CDR1 is LGHDT and CDR2 is YNNKEL (reference sequence). CDR3 sequence reads: CASARDTGSYNEQFF. The CDR3 DNA sequence: TGTGCCAGCGCGAGGGACACTGGCTCTTACAATGAGCAGTTCTTC.

The J gene is TRBJ1-2, the V gene TRBV18, with 7 nucleotides matching TRBD1. CDR3 size: 15 residues. Germline CDR1 KGHSH, CDR2 LQKENI. V lost 4 bases to trimming and J lost 3 bases; unmatched junction nucleotides: 8. This chain's CDR3 is CASSLQTGTDYGYTF. The CDR3 bases are TGTGCCAGCTCACTCCAGACCGGGACAGACTATGGCTACACCTTC.

V gene TRBV5-6 combines with J gene TRBJ1-1; 10 nucleotides align to TRBD1. The CDR3 is 16 residues long. Per the germline V gene, CDR1 is SGHDT and CDR2 is YYEEEE. V lost 3 bases, J lost 1 base, and 6 bases stayed unmatched. CDR3 coding DNA: TGTGCCAGCAGCTACACCGGGACAGGGGCGAACACTGAAGCTTTCTTT. It specifies CASSYTGTGANTEAFF.

The table lists this clone with a count of one. The chain is built from TRBV15 and TRBJ2-5; D possibly corresponds to TRBD2 (5 bases). CDR1 is LNHNV, CDR2 YYDKDF, per germline (reference sequence). The CDR3 runs 15 residues. V was clipped by 0 bases and J by 0 bases, with 8 bases between them. The CDR3 DNA is TGTGCCACCAGCAGAGATTGGAGGTACCAAGAGACCCAGTACTTC. Its translation is CATSRDWRYQETQYF.

This chain links TRBV3-1 (or the pseudogene TRBV3-2) with TRBJ1-2, with TRBD1 identical over 9 bases. The CDR3 contains 13 residues. J lost 5 bases, V lost 7 bases, and 5 bases had no gene match. Germline V gives CDR1 LGHDT, CDR2 YNNKEL (reference sequence). DNA for the CDR3: TGTGCCAGCACGGACGGACAGGGGTATGGCTACACCTTC. As protein: CASTDGQGYGYTF.

This chain joins TRBV20-1 and TRBJ1-1; maybe TRBD1 (6 bases). This CDR3 is 14 amino acids long. Per the germline V gene, CDR1 is DFQATT and CDR2 is SNEGSKA (reference sequence). V was pared by 3 bases and J by 1 base, with 12 bases between. In DNA form, the CDR3 reads TGCAGTGCTAGTGCGGGACATTCGAACACTGAAGCTTTCTTT. It is translated as CSASAGHSNTEAFF.

This chain uses TRBV7-6 with TRBJ1-4, with TRBD1 identical over 9 bases. With 3 bases clipped from V and 8 bases from J, the junction kept 10 bases outside the gene matches. Germline CDR1 SGHVS, CDR2 FNYEAQ. This CDR3 has 16 amino acids. DNA for the CDR3: TGTGCCAGCAGCTTGGGGGTCGGACAGGGGTCCGAAAAACTGTTTTTT. Translating it yields CASSLGVGQGSEKLFF.

J is TRBJ2-5 and V is TRBV4-2; D ambiguous. This CDR3 comprises 13 residues. Germline CDR1 is LGHNA and CDR2 is YNFKEQ. V was trimmed by 0 bases and J by 1 base, leaving 3 bases between them. CDR3 sequence reads: CASSQDRQETQYF. The CDR3 bases are TGTGCCAGCAGCCAAGATCGCCAAGAGACCCAGTACTTC.

The chain uses TRBV10-1 and TRBJ2-5, with D possibly TRBD2 on 7 matching bases. From germline, CDR1 is WNHNN and CDR2 SYGVQD (reference sequence). Trimming took off 2 bases at V and 9 bases at J, with 19 bases between the two ends. The CDR3 length is 15 residues. The CDR3 coding sequence is TGCGCCAGCAGTGAGGCCGGGGGGCGGGCCGGGGCCCAGTACTTC. The encoded protein is CASSEAGGRAGAQYF.